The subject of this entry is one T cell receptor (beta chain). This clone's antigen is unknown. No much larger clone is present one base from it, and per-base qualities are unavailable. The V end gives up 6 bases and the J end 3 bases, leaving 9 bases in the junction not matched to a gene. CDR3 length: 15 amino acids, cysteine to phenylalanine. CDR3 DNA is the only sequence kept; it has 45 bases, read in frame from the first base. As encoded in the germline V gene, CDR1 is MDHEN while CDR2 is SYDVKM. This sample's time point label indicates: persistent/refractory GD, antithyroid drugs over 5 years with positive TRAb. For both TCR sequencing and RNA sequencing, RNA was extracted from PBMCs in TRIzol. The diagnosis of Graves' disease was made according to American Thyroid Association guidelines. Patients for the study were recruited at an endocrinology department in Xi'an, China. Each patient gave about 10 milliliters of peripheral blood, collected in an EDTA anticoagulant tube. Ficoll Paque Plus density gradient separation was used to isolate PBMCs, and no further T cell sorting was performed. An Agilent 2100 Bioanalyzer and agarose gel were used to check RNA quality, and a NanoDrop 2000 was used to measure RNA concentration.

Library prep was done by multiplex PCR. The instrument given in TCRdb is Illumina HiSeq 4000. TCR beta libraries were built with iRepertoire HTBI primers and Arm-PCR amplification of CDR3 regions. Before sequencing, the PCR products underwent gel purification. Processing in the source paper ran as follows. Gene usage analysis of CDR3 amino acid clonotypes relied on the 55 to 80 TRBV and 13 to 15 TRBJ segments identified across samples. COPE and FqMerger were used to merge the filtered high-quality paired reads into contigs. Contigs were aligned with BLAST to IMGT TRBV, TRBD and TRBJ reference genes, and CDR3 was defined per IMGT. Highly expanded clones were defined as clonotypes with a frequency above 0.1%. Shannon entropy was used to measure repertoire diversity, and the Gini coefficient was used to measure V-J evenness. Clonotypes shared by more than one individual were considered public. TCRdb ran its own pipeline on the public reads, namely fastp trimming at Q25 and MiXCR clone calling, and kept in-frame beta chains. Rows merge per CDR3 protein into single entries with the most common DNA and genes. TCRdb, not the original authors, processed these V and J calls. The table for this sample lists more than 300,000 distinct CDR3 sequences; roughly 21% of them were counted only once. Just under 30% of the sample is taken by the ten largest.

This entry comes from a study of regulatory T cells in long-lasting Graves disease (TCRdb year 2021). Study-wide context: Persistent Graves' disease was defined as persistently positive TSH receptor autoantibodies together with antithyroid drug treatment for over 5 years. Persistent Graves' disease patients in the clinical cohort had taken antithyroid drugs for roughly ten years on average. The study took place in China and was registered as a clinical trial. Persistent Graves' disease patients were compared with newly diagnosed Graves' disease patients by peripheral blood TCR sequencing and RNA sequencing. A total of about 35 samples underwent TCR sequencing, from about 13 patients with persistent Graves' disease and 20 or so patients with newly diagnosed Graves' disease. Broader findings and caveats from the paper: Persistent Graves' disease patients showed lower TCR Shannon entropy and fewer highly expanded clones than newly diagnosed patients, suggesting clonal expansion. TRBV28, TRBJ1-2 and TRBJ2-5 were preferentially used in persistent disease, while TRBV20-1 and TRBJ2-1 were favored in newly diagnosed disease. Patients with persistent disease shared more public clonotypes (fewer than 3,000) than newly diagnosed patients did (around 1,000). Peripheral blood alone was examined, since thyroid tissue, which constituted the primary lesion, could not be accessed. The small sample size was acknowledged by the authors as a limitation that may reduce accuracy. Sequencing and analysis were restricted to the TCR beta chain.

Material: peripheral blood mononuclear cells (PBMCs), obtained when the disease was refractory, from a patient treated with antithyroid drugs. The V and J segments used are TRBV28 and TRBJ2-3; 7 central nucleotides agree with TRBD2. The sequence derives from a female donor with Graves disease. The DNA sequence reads TGTGCCAGCAGGTCCGGGACTACCTTTACAGATACGCAGTATTTT. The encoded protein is CASRSGTTFTDTQYF.